The 23 T cell receptor beta chains below were found in one sample sequenced in a study of T cells in Graves' hyperthyroidism and ophthalmopathy. The investigators amplified TCR beta CDR3 regions from RNA transcripts. Carried out on the TCR CDR3, a first-round RT-PCR used the HTBI primer set. TCRdb passed the multiplex PCR reads through MiXCR, listing each CDR3 protein once. The table has 300,000 to 450,000 distinct CDR3 sequences, 25% seen once. The sequenced material came from blood. All receptors derive from a man aged 45-65 years with Graves' hyperthyroidism.

This clonotype has ten or more counts. The chain combines TRBV7-2 with TRBJ1-5; D is uncertain. V was clipped by 1 base and J by 5 bases, with 6 bases between them. The CDR3 runs to 13 residues. Germline V lookup: CDR1 SGHTA, CDR2 FQGNSA. CDR3 coding DNA: TGTGCCAGCAGCTTAGGGGGATATCAGCCCCAGCATTTT. This translates into CASSLGGYQPQHF.

This clonotype was found a few times. The chain recombines TRBV27 with TRBJ2-3, with D possibly matching TRBD2 (5 bases). CDR1 MNHEY and CDR2 SMNVEV come from the germline V gene (reference sequence). This CDR3 is built from 14 residues. V was pared by 3 bases and J by 7 bases, with 14 bases between. CDR3 sequence reads: CASSFSWTDYTQYF. CDR3 coding DNA: TGTGCCAGCAGTTTCTCTTGGACGGACTATACGCAGTATTTT.

For this clonotype: This clone may be a read error of a much larger clone one base away. The genes are TRBV27 and TRBJ1-2, with 7 bases identical to TRBD1. Germline assignment: CDR1 MNHEY and CDR2 SMNVEV (reference sequence). CDR3 length: 13 amino acids. CDR3 in DNA: TGTGCCAGCAGGGGGACAGCTAACTATGGCCACACCTTC. Residues: CASRGTANYGHTF.

Only a few counts were recorded for this clonotype. The genes are TRBV27 and TRBJ2-2; tentatively, D is TRBD1 (6 bases). Germline V gene lookup returns CDR1 MNHEY and CDR2 SMNVEV (reference sequence). V was pared by 8 bases and J by 4 bases, with 14 bases between. The CDR3 is 14 amino acids. The DNA for the CDR3 is TGTGCCAGCGCTGTGGGGGCTCGCACCGGGGAGCTGTTTTTT. Translating gives CASAVGARTGELFF.

The chain uses TRBV18 and TRBJ1-4; perhaps TRBD1 as D (5 bases). Between the trimmed V and J ends, which lost 6 bases and 7 bases, there was a span of 12 bases. Germline assignment: CDR1 KGHSH and CDR2 LQKENI. This CDR3 contains 13 residues. The CDR3 bases are TGTGCCAGCTCGGAGGGGCTCAGTGAAAAACTGTTTTTT. It is translated as CASSEGLSEKLFF.

As to this clonotype: Here the CDR3 omits its conserved ending phenylalanine or tryptophan, so a read error is the likely source. The rearrangement links TRBV20-1 to TRBJ2-5; either TRBD1 or TRBD2 may supply D (5 bases each). Germline V CDR1 and CDR2: DFQATT, SNEGSKA (reference sequence). Trimming stripped 5 bases from V and 1 base from J, with 17 bases between. This CDR3 region has 15 residues. The CDR3 sequence: CSASDPWGSQETQYL. The DNA for the CDR3 is TGCAGTGCTTCCGACCCTTGGGGGTCCCAAGAGACCCAGTACCTC.

In regard to this clonotype: The junction does not match germline at one end; this may be a read error. This chain connects TRBV7-2 to TRBJ2-1, with D perhaps matching TRBD2 (6 bases). Germline V gene lookup returns CDR1 SGHTA and CDR2 FQGNSA. The CDR3 totals 15 residues. The CDR3 protein is CASSLGWRAGNKQFF. The CDR3 bases are TGTGCCAGCAGTCTAGGTTGGAGGGCAGGCAATAAGCAGTTCTTC. The whole variable domain, filled in from reference TRBV7-2 and TRBJ2-1, reads GAGVSQSPSNKVTEKGKDVELRCDPISGHTALYWYRQSLGQGLEFLIYFQGNSAPDKSGLPSDRFSAERTGGSVSTLTIQRTQQEDSAVYLCASSLGWRAGNKQFFGPGTRLTVL.

This sequence joins TRBV5-1 and TRBJ1-2; 8 positions match TRBD1. CDR1 and CDR2 from the germline V gene are SGHRS and YFSETQ. The CDR3 runs to 17 residues. V was pared by 2 bases and J by 0 bases, with 9 bases of the junction left unmatched. CDR3 amino acids: CASSLGQGVSANYGYTF. The DNA of the CDR3 is TGCGCCAGCAGCTTAGGACAGGGAGTGTCGGCTAACTATGGCTACACCTTC.

The CDR3 protein is CASSRQGTGTYEQYF. CDR3 bases: TGTGCCAGCAGCCGACAGGGGACAGGGACCTACGAGCAGTACTTC. The chain is built from TRBV11-2 and TRBJ2-7, with TRBD1 identical over 9 bases. CDR3 length equals 15 residues. After removal of 5 bases from V and 2 bases from J, the junction contained 7 bases not matched to a gene. CDR1 and CDR2 (germline): SGHAT, FQNNGV.

A few counts support this clonotype. The rearrangement uses TRBV27 and TRBJ2-1; TRBD2 aligns across 9 bases. The germline V gene has CDR1 MNHEY and CDR2 SMNVEV (reference sequence). This CDR3 is built from 14 residues. The ends lost 6 bases at V and 7 bases at J; junction bases unmatched: 7. The chain's CDR3 is CASRNSGSINEQFF. The CDR3 region has the DNA TGTGCCAGCAGAAATAGCGGGAGTATAAATGAGCAGTTCTTC.

The sample holds many counts of this clonotype. CDR3 coding DNA: TGTGCCAGCAGTCTCCTAGCGGGAGTGGTCACCGGGGAGCTGTTTTTT. Translation: CASSLLAGVVTGELFF. The chain has TRBV6-2 or TRBV6-3 and TRBJ2-2, with 10 positions matching TRBD2. Germline V gene data show CDR1 as MNHEY and CDR2 as SVGEGT. The V gene end was trimmed by 5 bases and the J gene end by 4 bases; junction bases not matched to a gene: 7. This CDR3 comprises 16 residues.

There are a few counts of this clonotype. The V and J genes are TRBV15 and TRBJ1-1, with D possibly TRBD1 on 5 matching bases. The germline V gene encodes CDR1 LNHNV and CDR2 YYDKDF (reference sequence). The CDR3 is 13 amino acids. V was clipped by 5 bases and J by 7 bases, with 14 bases between them. This CDR3 is CATSGHPEGEAFF. In DNA form, the CDR3 reads TGTGCCACCAGCGGACACCCGGAGGGTGAAGCTTTCTTT.

The chain uses TRBV7-9 and TRBJ2-5; 10 bases line up with TRBD1. The V segment lost 5 bases and the J segment 3 bases; nucleotides outside the gene matches: 3. The CDR3 spans 14 residues. Germline assignment: CDR1 SEHNR and CDR2 FQNEAQ (reference sequence). CDR3 coding DNA: TGTGCCAGCAGCCTGGACAGGGGGAAAGAGACCCAGTACTTC. Its protein is CASSLDRGKETQYF.

The rearrangement joins TRBV7-2 to TRBJ2-2; D call uncertain. The germline V gene encodes CDR1 SGHTA and CDR2 FQGNSA. V was trimmed by 0 bases and J by 6 bases, leaving 11 bases between them. This CDR3 has 15 residues. The CDR3 here is CASSLARSIAGELFF. Written as DNA, the CDR3 is TGTGCCAGCAGCTTAGCGAGGTCCATCGCCGGGGAGCTGTTTTTT.

In its sample, this clonotype was seen many times. The gene calls are TRBV11-2 and TRBJ2-1; 13 bases agree with TRBD2. Germline CDR1 SGHAT, CDR2 FQNNGV. The CDR3 sequence is 18 residues long. Unmatched junction bases numbered 5, after V lost 2 bases and J lost 1 base. CDR3 amino acids: CASSLIVLAGGSYNEQFF. CDR3 bases: TGTGCCAGCAGCTTAATCGTACTAGCGGGAGGGTCCTACAATGAGCAGTTCTTC.

This clonotype turned up a few times. The genes are TRBV29-1 and TRBJ2-1, with D tentatively TRBD1 or TRBD2 (5 bases each). Germline V CDR1 and CDR2: SQVTM, ANQGSEA. CDR3 length equals 12 residues. Trimming removed 6 bases from V and 8 bases from J, with 14 bases in between. This chain's CDR3 is CSVGIRGDEQFF. In DNA, the CDR3 is TGCAGCGTAGGAATAAGGGGAGATGAGCAGTTCTTC.

This clonotype has a count of ten or more. The chain recombines TRBV20-1 with TRBJ2-1, with 10 bases identical to TRBD2. V lost 0 bases, J lost 9 bases, and 11 bases stayed unmatched. The CDR3 is made up of 16 amino acids. The germline gives CDR1 DFQATT, CDR2 SNEGSKA (reference sequence). CDR3 sequence reads: CSARERSGLAASEQFF. The CDR3 coding sequence is TGCAGTGCTAGAGAGCGCTCCGGACTAGCGGCCAGTGAGCAGTTCTTC.

This clonotype came up many times. This sequence joins TRBV2 and TRBJ2-7; D remains unclear. The germline CDR1 and CDR2 sequences are SNHLY and FYNNEI. This CDR3 is 15 amino acids long. Deletions cut 3 bases from V and 0 bases from J, with 12 bases between. The CDR3 DNA is TGTGCCAGCAGTGACAAATCGTTGATCTCCTACGAGCAGTACTTC. It yields the protein CASSDKSLISYEQYF.

The sample holds a few counts of this clonotype. The rearrangement links TRBV11-2 to TRBJ2-7; weak D call: TRBD2 (6 bases). CDR1 and CDR2 from the germline V gene are SGHAT and FQNNGV. The CDR3 contains 15 residues. The V end was cut by 1 base, the J end by 5 bases, with 15 bases between. CDR3 sequence reads: CASSLGASAEHEQYF. In nucleotides, the CDR3 is TGTGCCAGCAGCTTAGGGGCTAGCGCCGAGCACGAGCAGTACTTC.

This clonotype showed up just a few times. The chain carries TRBV6-1 and TRBJ2-7; D is unresolved. This CDR3 has 14 residues. V lost 6 bases to trimming and J lost 7 bases, with 19 bases between them. Germline CDR1 is MNHNS and CDR2 is SASEGT. The CDR3 loop is CASRRFGLPLEQYF. In DNA, the CDR3 is TGTGCCAGCAGGCGGTTCGGCTTACCCTTGGAGCAGTACTTC.

The J gene is TRBJ2-1, the V gene TRBV6-1, with 10 positions matching TRBD2. This CDR3 is built from 14 residues. V shed 5 bases and J 8 bases; nucleotides not matched to a gene: 6. Germline CDR1 MNHNS, CDR2 SASEGT. The chain's CDR3 is CASSRGLARHEQFF. In nucleotides, the CDR3 is TGTGCCAGCAGTAGGGGACTAGCGCGGCATGAGCAGTTCTTC.

The V gene is TRBV3-1, the J gene TRBJ2-7; TRBD1 is a possible D gene (5 bases). The CDR3 extends over 13 amino acids. From germline, CDR1 is LGHDT and CDR2 YNNKEL (reference sequence). Trimming shortened V by 3 bases and J by 7 bases, and 13 bases separated the two germline ends. CDR3 region: CASSHKTAWEQYF. The CDR3 region has the DNA TGTGCCAGCAGCCACAAGACAGCCTGGGAGCAGTACTTC.

This chain uses TRBV29-1 with TRBJ2-7; TRBD1 matches at 8 bases. The V segment lost 6 bases and the J segment 3 bases; nucleotides outside the gene matches: 7. CDR3 length: 13 residues. The V gene's germline CDR1 is SQVTM and CDR2 ANQGSEA. This chain's CDR3 is CSVLRGQDYEQYF. The CDR3 DNA is TGCAGCGTACTCCGGGGACAGGACTACGAGCAGTACTTC.